The present T cell receptor beta chain was sequenced within a study of blood T cell repertoires in COVID-19 (dated by TCRdb to the early 2020s). As for the study more broadly: Collaborator samples came from the United States, Italy and Spain and covered acute and convalescent phases of COVID-19. A freely available public database, intended as a resource for researchers studying the immune response to SARS-CoV-2, is where the repertoires were released. Nearly every sample came with metadata listing a de-identified subject ID, COVID-19 status, age in years and sex. Where available, HLA class I and class II types were taken from metadata supplied by the sample provider and were not determined by assay-based typing. The prospective study material was composed of cDNA or gDNA derived from T cells, B-cell-depleted T cells, or PBMCs. Samples came from the ongoing ImmuneRACE study (first 160 participants) plus 1,254 subjects from 6 global collaborators. Deeply sampled blood TCRbeta repertoires from subjects exposed to, actively infected with, or recovered from COVID-19 were included in the dataset. Study-level results and caveats: The amount of clinical and demographic metadata varied by source and participant and was provided uncurated.

TCRbeta CDR3 regions were amplified from genomic DNA using the immunoSEQ Assay, a bias-controlled multiplex PCR. Regarding the original processing steps: Nucleated cell counts per sample were estimated from amplification of reference gene primers within the assay. To quantify the absolute abundance of each unique TCRbeta CDR3 rearrangement, sequence reads were collapsed and filtered. For each sample, productive Simpson clonality was calculated by taking the square root of Simpson's diversity index across productive rearrangements. The table comes from immuneACCESS by way of TCRdb, which keeps in-frame sequences with V and J called. Part of the clones is missing from these tables; in studies checked, under half for an unresolved V gene and the rest for unknown reasons. From that table come the V and J calls and clone size; the DNA was used to work out D and trimming. This sample comprises 280,000 or so clones, about 88% of them detected only once. Of the sample, around 12% falls within the top ten clones.

The germline V end is reduced by 4 bases and the J end by 10 bases; junction bases left unmatched: 6. The CDR3, from cysteine to phenylalanine, totals 14 residues. Only CDR3 DNA remains: 42 bases, in frame from the first base. CDR1 and CDR2 are drawn from the germline V gene (reference sequence): SEHNR, FQNEAQ. This clone has only one observation. The antigen it recognizes is unknown. Base qualities are not at hand, and no much larger clone is one base apart. The collaborating institutions used their own protocols to collect whole blood in K2EDTA tubes. Collaborator samples were shipped for TCRbeta analysis as frozen whole blood, isolated PBMCs, or DNA extracted from either sample type.

Sequenced sample: peripheral blood. The rearrangement joined TRBV7-9 to TRBJ1-4, and TRBD1 matches 10 of the central bases. The sequence was obtained from an older woman with acute or convalescent COVID-19. The DNA sequence is TGTGCCAGCAGCTCCGGACAGGGGGGTGGAAAACTGTTTTTT. Translated, it gives CASSSGQGGGKLFF. The CDR3, completed at both ends by the reference TRBV7-9 and TRBJ1-4 genes, gives the full variable domain DTGVSQNPRHKITKRGQNVTFRCDPISEHNRLYWYRQTLGQGPEFLTYFQNEAQLEKSRLLSDRFSAERPKGSFSTLEIQRTEQGDSAMYLCASSSGQGGGKLFFGSGTQLSVL.